This T cell receptor (beta chain) originates from a study of OX40 agonist ivuxolimab in advanced cancers. Study summary: Partial responses occurred in Three dose-escalation patients, one with hepatocellular carcinoma and two with cutaneous melanoma. Findings and caveats of the study: The antigens recognized by the expanded peripheral T cells, that is their antigen specificity, were not determined.

Clones were sequenced by immunoSEQ multiplex PCR, and TCRdb holds only the in-frame ones, with some missing. The sample yields around 68,000 clones, 75% to 90% seen once. With respect to this clone: Its antigen remains unidentified.

V was clipped by 1 base and J by 5 bases, with 3 bases between them. The CDR3 runs to 12 residues. Per germline, CDR1 SGHTA and CDR2 FQGNSA. The specimen was CD4+ or CD8+ T cells sorted from blood, collected in a trial of the OX40 agonist ivuxolimab. The clonotype was recovered from an adult with an advanced solid tumor such as melanoma, head and neck, liver or kidney cancer. The V call is TRBV7-2, the J call TRBJ1-3; the D is unclear. CDR3 in DNA: TGTGCCAGCAGCTTAGGTAGAAACACCATATATTTT. Translation gives CASSLGRNTIYF.